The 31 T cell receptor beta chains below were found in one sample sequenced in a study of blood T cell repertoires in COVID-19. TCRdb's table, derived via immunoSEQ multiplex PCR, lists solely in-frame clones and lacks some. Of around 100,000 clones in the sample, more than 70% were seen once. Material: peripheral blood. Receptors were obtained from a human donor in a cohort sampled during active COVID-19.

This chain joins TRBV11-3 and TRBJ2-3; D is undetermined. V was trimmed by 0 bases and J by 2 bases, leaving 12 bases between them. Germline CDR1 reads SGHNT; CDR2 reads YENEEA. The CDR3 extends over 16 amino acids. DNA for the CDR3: TGTGCCAGCAGCTTAGATCCAACAGCTACCACAGATACGCAGTATTTT. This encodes CASSLDPTATTDTQYF.

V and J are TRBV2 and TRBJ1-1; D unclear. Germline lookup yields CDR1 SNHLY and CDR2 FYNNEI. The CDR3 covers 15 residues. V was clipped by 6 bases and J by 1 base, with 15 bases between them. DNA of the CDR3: TGTGCCAGCAGGGTCGGTCGGGAGAGGAACACTGAAGCTTTCTTT. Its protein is CASRVGRERNTEAFF.

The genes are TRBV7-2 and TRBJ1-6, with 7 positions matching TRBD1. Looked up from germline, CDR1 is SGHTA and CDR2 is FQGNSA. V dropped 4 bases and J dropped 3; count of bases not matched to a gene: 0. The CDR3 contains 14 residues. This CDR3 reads CASSWTGYNSPLHF. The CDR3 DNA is TGTGCCAGCAGCTGGACAGGCTATAATTCACCCCTCCACTTT.

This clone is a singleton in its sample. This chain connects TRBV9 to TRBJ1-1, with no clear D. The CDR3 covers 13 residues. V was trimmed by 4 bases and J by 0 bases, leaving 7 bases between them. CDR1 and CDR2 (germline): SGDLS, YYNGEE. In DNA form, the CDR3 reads TGTGCCAGCAGCTTTACAGTGAACACTGAAGCTTTCTTT. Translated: CASSFTVNTEAFF.

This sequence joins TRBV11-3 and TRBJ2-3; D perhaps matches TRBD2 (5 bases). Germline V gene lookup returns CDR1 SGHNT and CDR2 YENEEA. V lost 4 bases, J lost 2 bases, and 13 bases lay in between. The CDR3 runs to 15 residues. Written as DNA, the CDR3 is TGTGCCAGCAGCTCGGCGGGTCTAGTCACAGATACGCAGTATTTT. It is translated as CASSSAGLVTDTQYF.

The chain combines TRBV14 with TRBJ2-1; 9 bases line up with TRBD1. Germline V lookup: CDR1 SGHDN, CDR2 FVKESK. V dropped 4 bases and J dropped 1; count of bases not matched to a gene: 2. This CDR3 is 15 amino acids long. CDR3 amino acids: CASSRGTGSYNEQFF. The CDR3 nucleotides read TGTGCCAGCAGCCGTGGGACAGGGTCCTACAATGAGCAGTTCTTC.

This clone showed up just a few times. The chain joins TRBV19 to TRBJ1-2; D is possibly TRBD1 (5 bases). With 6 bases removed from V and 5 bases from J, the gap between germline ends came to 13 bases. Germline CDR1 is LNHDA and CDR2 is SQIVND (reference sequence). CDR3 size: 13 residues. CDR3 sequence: CASRVGGTYGYTF. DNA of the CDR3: TGTGCCAGTAGGGTAGGAGGGACGTATGGCTACACCTTC. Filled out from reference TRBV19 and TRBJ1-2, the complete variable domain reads DGGITQSPKYLFRKEGQNVTLSCEQNLNHDAMYWYRQDPGQGLRLIYYSQIVNDFQKGDIAEGYSVSREKKESFPLTVTSAQKNPTAFYLCASRVGGTYGYTFGSGTRLTVV.

CDR3 residues: CASSAGLAGEITDTQYF. The CDR3 DNA reads TGTGCCAGCAGCGCGGGACTAGCGGGAGAAATCACAGATACGCAGTATTTT. This sequence joins TRBV9 and TRBJ2-3, with 14 bases aligning to TRBD2. The CDR3 covers 17 residues. The trim removed 3 bases at V and 2 bases at J, leaving 5 bases unmatched. Germline-derived CDR1 and CDR2 are SGDLS and YYNGEE. Supplemented by reference TRBV9 and TRBJ2-3, the full variable domain reads DSGVTQTPKHLITATGQRVTLRCSPRSGDLSVYWYQQSLDQGLQFLIQYYNGEERAKGNILERFSAQQFPDLHSELNLSSLELGDSALYFCASSAGLAGEITDTQYFGPGTRLTVL.

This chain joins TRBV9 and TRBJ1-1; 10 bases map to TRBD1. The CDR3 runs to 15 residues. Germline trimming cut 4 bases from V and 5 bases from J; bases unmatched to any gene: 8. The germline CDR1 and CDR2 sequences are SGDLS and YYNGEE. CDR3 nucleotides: TGTGCCAGCAGCTCAATTTGGGGACAGGGGACTGAAGCTTTCTTT. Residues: CASSSIWGQGTEAFF.

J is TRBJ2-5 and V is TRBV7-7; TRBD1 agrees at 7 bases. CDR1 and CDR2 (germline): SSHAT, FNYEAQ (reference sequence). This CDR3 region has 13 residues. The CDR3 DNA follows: TGTGCTACAGGGGACAAAGACCCATGGACCCAGTACTTC. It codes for CATGDKDPWTQYF. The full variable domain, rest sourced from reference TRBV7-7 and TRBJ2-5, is GAGVSQSPRYKVTKRGQDVTLRCDPISSHATLYWYQQALGQGPEFLTYFNYEAQPDKSGLPSDRFSAERPEGSISTLTIQRTEQRDSAMYRCATGDKDPWTQYFGPGTRLLVL.

This CDR3 reads CASSQDGLRYEQYF. In DNA form, the CDR3 reads TGTGCCAGTAGCCAAGATGGACTTCGCTACGAGCAGTACTTC. J is TRBJ2-7 and V is TRBV19, with a weak D call TRBD2 (5 bases). V gave up 6 bases and J gave up 3 bases, with 15 bases separating them. Germline CDR1 LNHDA, CDR2 SQIVND (reference sequence). The CDR3 totals 14 residues.

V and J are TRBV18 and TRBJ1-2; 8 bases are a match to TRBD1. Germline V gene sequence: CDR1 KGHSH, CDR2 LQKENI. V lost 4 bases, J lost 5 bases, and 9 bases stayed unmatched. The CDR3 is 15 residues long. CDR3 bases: TGTGCCAGCTCACTAAAGCCGACAGGGGAATATGGCTACACCTTC. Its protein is CASSLKPTGEYGYTF.

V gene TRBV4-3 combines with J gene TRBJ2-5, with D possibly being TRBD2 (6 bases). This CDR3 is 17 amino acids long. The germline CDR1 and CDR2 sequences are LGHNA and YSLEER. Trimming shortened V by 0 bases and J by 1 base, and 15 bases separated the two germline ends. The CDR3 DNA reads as TGCGCCAGCAGCCAAGATGGGGGGAGCCGAGGCCAAGAGACCCAGTACTTC. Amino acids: CASSQDGGSRGQETQYF.

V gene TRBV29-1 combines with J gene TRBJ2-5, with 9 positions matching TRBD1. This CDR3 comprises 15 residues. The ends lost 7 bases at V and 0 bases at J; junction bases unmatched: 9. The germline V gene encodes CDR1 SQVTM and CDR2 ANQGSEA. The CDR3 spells CSAQTGTGYQETQYF. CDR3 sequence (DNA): TGCAGCGCCCAAACCGGGACAGGGTACCAAGAGACCCAGTACTTC.

The CDR3 is CASSEGQFSNQPQHF. The CDR3 nucleotides are TGTGCCAGCAGTGAAGGACAGTTCAGCAATCAGCCCCAGCATTTT. V is TRBV2 and J is TRBJ1-5; possibly TRBD1 for D (5 bases). The CDR3 sequence is 15 residues long. CDR1 SNHLY and CDR2 FYNNEI come from the germline V gene. V was cut by 1 base and J by 1 base, with 8 bases left in between.

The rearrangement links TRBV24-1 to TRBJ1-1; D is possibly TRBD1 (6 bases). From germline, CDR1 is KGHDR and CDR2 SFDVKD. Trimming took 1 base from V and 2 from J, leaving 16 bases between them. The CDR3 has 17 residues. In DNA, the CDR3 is TGTGCCACCAGTGATTTCCAGACCGGGACACCAAACACTGAAGCTTTCTTT. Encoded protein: CATSDFQTGTPNTEAFF.

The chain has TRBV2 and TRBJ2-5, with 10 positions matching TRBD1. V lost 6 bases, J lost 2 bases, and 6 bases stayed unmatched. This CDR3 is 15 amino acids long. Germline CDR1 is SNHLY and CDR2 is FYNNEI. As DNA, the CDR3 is TGTGCCAGCAGCGCGACAGGGGGCCTTCAAGAGACCCAGTACTTC. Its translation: CASSATGGLQETQYF.

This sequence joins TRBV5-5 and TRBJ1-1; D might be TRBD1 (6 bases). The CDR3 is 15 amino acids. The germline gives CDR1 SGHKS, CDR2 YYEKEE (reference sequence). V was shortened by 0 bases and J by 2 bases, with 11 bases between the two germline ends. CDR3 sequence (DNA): TGTGCCAGCAGCTTGGAGACAGGACTCAACACTGAAGCTTTCTTT. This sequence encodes CASSLETGLNTEAFF.

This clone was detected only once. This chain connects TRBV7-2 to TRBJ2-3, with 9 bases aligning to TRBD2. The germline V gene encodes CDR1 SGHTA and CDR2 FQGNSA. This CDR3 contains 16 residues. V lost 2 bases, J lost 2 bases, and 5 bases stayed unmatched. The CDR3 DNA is TGTGCCAGCAGCTTACGGCTAGCGGGATTCACAGATACGCAGTATTTT. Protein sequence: CASSLRLAGFTDTQYF.

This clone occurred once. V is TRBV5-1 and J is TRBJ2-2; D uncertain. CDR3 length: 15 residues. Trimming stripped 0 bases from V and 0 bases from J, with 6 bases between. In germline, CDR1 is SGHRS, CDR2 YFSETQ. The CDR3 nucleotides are TGCGCCAGCAGCTTGGACGGAGCGAACACCGGGGAGCTGTTTTTT. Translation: CASSLDGANTGELFF.

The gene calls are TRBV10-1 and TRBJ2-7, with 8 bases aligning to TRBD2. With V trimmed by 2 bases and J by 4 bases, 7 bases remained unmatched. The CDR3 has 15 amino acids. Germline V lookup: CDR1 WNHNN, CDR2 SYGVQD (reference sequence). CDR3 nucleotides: TGCGCCAGCAGTGAGAGAAGCGGGAGAGCATACGAGCAGTACTTC. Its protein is CASSERSGRAYEQYF.

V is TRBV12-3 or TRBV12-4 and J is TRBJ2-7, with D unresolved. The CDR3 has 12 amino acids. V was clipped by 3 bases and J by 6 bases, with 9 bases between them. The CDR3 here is CASSFPGSEQYF. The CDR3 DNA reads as TGTGCCAGCAGTTTCCCAGGAAGCGAGCAGTACTTC.

CDR3 DNA sequence: TGTGCCATCAGTGAAGGGAGCACTGAAGCTTTCTTT. As protein: CAISEGSTEAFF. The rearrangement links TRBV10-3 to TRBJ1-1; no clear D gene. The V gene's germline CDR1 is ENHRY and CDR2 SYGVKD. The CDR3 length is 12 residues. V was pared by 3 bases and J by 4 bases, with 6 bases between.

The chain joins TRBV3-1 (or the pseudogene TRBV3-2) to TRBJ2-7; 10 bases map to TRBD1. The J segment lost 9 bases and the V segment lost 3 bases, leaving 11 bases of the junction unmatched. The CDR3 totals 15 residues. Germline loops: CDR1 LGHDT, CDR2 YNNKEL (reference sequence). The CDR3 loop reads CASSQAPGTGVSQYF. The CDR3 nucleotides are TGTGCCAGCAGCCAGGCACCCGGGACAGGGGTGTCGCAGTACTTC.

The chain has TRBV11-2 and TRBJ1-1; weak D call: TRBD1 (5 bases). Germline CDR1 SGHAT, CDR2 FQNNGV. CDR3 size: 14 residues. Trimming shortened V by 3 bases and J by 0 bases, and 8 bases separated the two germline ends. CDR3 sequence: CASSFQGLNTEAFF. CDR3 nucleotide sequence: TGTGCCAGCAGCTTTCAGGGTTTGAACACTGAAGCTTTCTTT. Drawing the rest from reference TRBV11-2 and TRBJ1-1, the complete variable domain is EAGVAQSPRYKIIEKRQSVAFWCNPISGHATLYWYQQILGQGPKLLIQFQNNGVVDDSQLPKDRFSAERLKGVDSTLKIQPAKLEDSAVYLCASSFQGLNTEAFFGQGTRLTVV.

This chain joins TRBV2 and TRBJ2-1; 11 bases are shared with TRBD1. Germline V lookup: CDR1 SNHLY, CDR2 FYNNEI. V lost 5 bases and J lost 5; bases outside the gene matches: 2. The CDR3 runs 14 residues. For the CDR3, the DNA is TGTGCCAGCAGTCTGGACAGGGGGCACAATGAGCAGTTCTTC. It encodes CASSLDRGHNEQFF. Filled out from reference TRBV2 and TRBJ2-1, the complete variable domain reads EPEVTQTPSHQVTQMGQEVILRCVPISNHLYFYWYRQILGQKVEFLVSFYNNEISEKSEIFDDQFSVERPDGSNFTLKIRSTKLEDSAMYFCASSLDRGHNEQFFGPGTRLTVL.

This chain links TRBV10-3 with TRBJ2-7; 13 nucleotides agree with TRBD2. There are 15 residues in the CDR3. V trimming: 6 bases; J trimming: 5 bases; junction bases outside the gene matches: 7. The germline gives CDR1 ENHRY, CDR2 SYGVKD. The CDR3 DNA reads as TGTGCCATCAGCCCTCCGGGACTAGCGGGACACGAGCAGTACTTC. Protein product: CAISPPGLAGHEQYF.

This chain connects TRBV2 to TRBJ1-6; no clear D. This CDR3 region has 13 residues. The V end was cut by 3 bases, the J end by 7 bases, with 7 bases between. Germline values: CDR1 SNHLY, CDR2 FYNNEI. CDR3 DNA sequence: TGTGCCAGCAGTGATTCGGAGAATTCACCCCTCCACTTT. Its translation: CASSDSENSPLHF.

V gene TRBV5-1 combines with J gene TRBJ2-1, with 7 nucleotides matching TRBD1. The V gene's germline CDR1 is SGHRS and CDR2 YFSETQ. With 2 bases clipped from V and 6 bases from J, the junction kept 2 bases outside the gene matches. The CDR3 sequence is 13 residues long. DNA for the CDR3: TGCGCCAGCAGCTTCGACAGGGCCAATGAGCAGTTCTTC. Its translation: CASSFDRANEQFF.

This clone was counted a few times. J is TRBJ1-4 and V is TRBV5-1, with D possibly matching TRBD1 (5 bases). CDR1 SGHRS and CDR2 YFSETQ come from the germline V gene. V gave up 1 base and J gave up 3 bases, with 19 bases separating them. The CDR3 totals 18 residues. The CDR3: CASSLLPPGVISNEKLFF. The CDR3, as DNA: TGCGCCAGCAGCTTGTTGCCCCCGGGGGTGATATCTAATGAAAAACTGTTTTTT.

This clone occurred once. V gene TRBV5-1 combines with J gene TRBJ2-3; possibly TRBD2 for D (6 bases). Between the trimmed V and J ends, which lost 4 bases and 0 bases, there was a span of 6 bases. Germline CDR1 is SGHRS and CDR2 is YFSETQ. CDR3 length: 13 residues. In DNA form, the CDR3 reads TGCGCCAGCAGCGGGACTAGCACAGATACGCAGTATTTT. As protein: CASSGTSTDTQYF.